The 15 T cell receptor beta chains listed next were all sequenced from one sample in a study of technical replicates of blood from several donors. Clones were read by immunoSEQ multiplex PCR, and TCRdb kept only the in-frame ones, dropping some. This table holds approximately 76,000 clones, 75% to 95% found once. Sequenced material: T cells isolated from PBMCs. All receptors come from a human donor in good health.

The rearrangement links TRBV6-5 to TRBJ2-2; 8 nucleotides match TRBD1. V shed 8 bases and J 6 bases; nucleotides not matched to a gene: 2. There are 12 residues in the CDR3. The germline CDR1 and CDR2 sequences are MNHEY and SVGAGI. CDR3 DNA: TGTGCCAGCCAACAGGGGGCCGGGGAGCTGTTTTTT. As protein: CASQQGAGELFF.

This rearrangement joins TRBV23-1 to TRBJ2-2, with 9 bases lining up with TRBD1. TRBV23-1 is annotated as an ORF whose role is uncertain. The CDR3 consists of 16 residues. V shed 1 base, J shed 4 bases, and the junction held 4 bases outside the gene matches. The CDR3 sequence is CASSQWDRAGTGELFF. Written as DNA, the CDR3 is TGCGCCAGCAGTCAATGGGACAGGGCGGGCACCGGGGAGCTGTTTTTT.

The chain employs TRBV9 and TRBJ2-3; D call uncertain. The germline V and J ends were trimmed by 2 bases and 0 bases, with 10 bases remaining between them. Germline assignment: CDR1 SGDLS and CDR2 YYNGEE. The CDR3 contains 15 residues. The CDR3 region has the DNA TGTGCCAGCAGCGTGGGCTATACGAGCACAGATACGCAGTATTTT. The encoded protein is CASSVGYTSTDTQYF.

This chain joins TRBV28 and TRBJ2-1; 7 bases agree with TRBD2. The CDR3 length is 13 residues. Germline CDR1 and CDR2: MDHEN and SYDVKM. With 5 bases clipped from V and 3 bases from J, the junction kept 1 base outside the gene matches. The CDR3 sequence is CASSAGDYNEQFF. In DNA, the CDR3 is TGTGCCAGCAGTGCGGGAGACTACAATGAGCAGTTCTTC.

V usage is TRBV2 and J usage is TRBJ1-5; TRBD1 agrees at 7 bases. The V and J ends lost 4 bases and 8 bases, in that order; junction bases with no gene match: 8. Per the germline V gene, CDR1 is SNHLY and CDR2 is FYNNEI. This CDR3 contains 14 residues. The CDR3 spells CASSGRTGSEPQHF. For the CDR3, the DNA is TGTGCCAGCAGTGGAAGGACAGGTTCGGAGCCCCAGCATTTT. Full variable domain (missing parts from reference TRBV2 and TRBJ1-5): EPEVTQTPSHQVTQMGQEVILRCVPISNHLYFYWYRQILGQKVEFLVSFYNNEISEKSEIFDDQFSVERPDGSNFTLKIRSTKLEDSAMYFCASSGRTGSEPQHFGDGTRLSIL.

The chain links TRBV6-6 to TRBJ2-7, with 12 bases matching TRBD1. V was pared by 4 bases and J by 5 bases, with 6 bases of the junction left unmatched. This CDR3 is built from 15 residues. CDR1 is MNHNY and CDR2 is SVGAGI in the germline V gene (reference sequence). CDR3 nucleotide sequence: TGTGCCAGCAGTTCGGGACAGGGGGCGACCCACGAGCAGTACTTC. This sequence encodes CASSSGQGATHEQYF.

V gene TRBV10-3 combines with J gene TRBJ2-7, with TRBD2 identical over 8 bases. The length of the CDR3 is 17 residues. CDR1 is ENHRY and CDR2 is SYGVKD in the germline V gene. The V and J ends lost 6 bases and 5 bases, in that order; junction bases with no gene match: 18. The CDR3, as DNA: TGTGCCATCAGCGCCTCAGGGAGCGGGGGCCCAGGGGACGAGCAGTACTTC. It specifies CAISASGSGGPGDEQYF.

The chain joins TRBV19 to TRBJ2-2, with TRBD2 matching 8 bases. This CDR3 is built from 14 residues. Germline V CDR1 and CDR2: LNHDA, SQIVND (reference sequence). Here the CDR3 DNA reads TGTGCTTCAGAACTAGCGGTCCTCACCGGGGAGCTGTTTTTT. This codes for CASELAVLTGELFF.

CDR3 sequence reads: CASVPARDTIYF. The CDR3 DNA reads as TGTGCCAGCGTCCCCGCCCGGGACACCATATATTTT. V gene TRBV2 combines with J gene TRBJ1-3; D is ambiguous. Germline V CDR1 and CDR2: SNHLY, FYNNEI. V was clipped by 8 bases and J by 8 bases, with 13 bases between them. This CDR3 is 12 amino acids long.

In DNA, the CDR3 is TGTGCCAGCAGTCCCGAAGCCGGGACTTACCTATACGAGCAGTACTTC. The encoded protein is CASSPEAGTYLYEQYF. V and J are TRBV27 and TRBJ2-7; tentative D call: TRBD2 (6 bases). CDR1 and CDR2 from the germline V gene are MNHEY and SMNVEV (reference sequence). This CDR3 spans 16 amino acids. The V and J ends lost 5 bases and 4 bases respectively, with 21 bases between them.

V and J are TRBV29-1 and TRBJ2-6, with 7 bases fitting TRBD1. V lost 4 bases and J lost 1; bases outside the gene matches: 4. CDR1 SQVTM and CDR2 ANQGSEA come from the germline V gene. The CDR3 runs 15 residues. The CDR3 loop is CSVVQGVSGANVLTF. In nucleotides, the CDR3 is TGCAGCGTTGTGCAGGGGGTATCTGGGGCCAACGTCCTGACTTTC. Using reference TRBV29-1 and TRBJ2-6 for the parts outside the CDR3, the full variable domain is SAVISQKPSRDICQRGTSLTIQCQVDSQVTMMFWYRQQPGQSLTLIATANQGSEATYESGFVIDKFPISRPNLTFSTLTVSNMSPEDSSIYLCSVVQGVSGANVLTFGAGSRLTVL.

This chain links TRBV5-1 with TRBJ2-7; TRBD2 agrees at 10 bases. The CDR3 covers 17 residues. Trimming cost V 0 bases and J 0 bases; bases outside gene matches: 6. Per germline, CDR1 SGHRS and CDR2 YFSETQ. CDR3 amino acids: CASSLGLAGTYSYEQYF. The DNA of the CDR3 is TGCGCCAGCAGCTTGGGACTAGCGGGTACCTACTCCTACGAGCAGTACTTC.

The chain joins TRBV28 to TRBJ2-1, with 9 bases lining up with TRBD2. The CDR3 has 16 residues. Germline V lookup: CDR1 MDHEN, CDR2 SYDVKM. Trimming cost V 6 bases and J 13 bases; bases outside gene matches: 19. The CDR3 bases are TGTGCCAGCAGGCCCTCCGGGACTAGCTACGAACCATGCCAGTTCTTC. Amino acid sequence: CASRPSGTSYEPCQFF.

CDR3 protein: CASSHPGQGWTF. The CDR3 nucleotides read TGTGCCAGTAGTCACCCGGGACAGGGTTGGACCTTC. This sequence joins TRBV19 and TRBJ1-2; 9 positions agree with TRBD1. The CDR3 covers 12 residues. CDR1 and CDR2 (germline): LNHDA, SQIVND (reference sequence). V shed 5 bases and J 14 bases; nucleotides not matched to a gene: 9.

The V call is TRBV11-2, the J call TRBJ2-3, with D hard to call. CDR1 is SGHAT and CDR2 is FQNNGV in the germline V gene. The CDR3 is 14 amino acids. V gave up 3 bases and J gave up 2 bases, with 9 bases separating them. CDR3 amino acids: CASSLRRNTDTQYF. CDR3 bases: TGTGCCAGCAGCTTGCGGAGAAACACAGATACGCAGTATTTT.